The following is a TCR beta chain sequence with its context. As yet, its antigen is unknown. Mismatch with germline at one junction end may stem from a read error. The CDR3 is 15 amino acids. Germline-derived CDR1 and CDR2 are LNHDA and SQIVND (reference sequence). TCRdb re-derived calls from the PCR reads in MiXCR, one entry per CDR3 protein. The repertoire includes about half a million distinct CDR3 sequences, around 23% of them detected once, and over 0.6% sits in the top ten. Naive CD8 T cells were picked out by sorting for CD8+CD4-CCR7+CD45RA+. The entry originates in a study of molecular identifiers for immune sequencing clone quantification. Study observations and caveats: Clones of above 20 RNA copies carried over 99% of effector molecules; in naive cells they carried under 1%. Spiked Jurkat TCR RNA from one cell was reportedly detectable among some 930,000 naive cells. Highly expanded clone sizes could be underestimated by identical TCR molecules sharing a barcode.

The gene calls are TRBV19 and TRBJ2-3; D is perhaps TRBD2 (5 bases). The sequence derives from a human donor in good health. Some libraries in this study had Jurkat cell RNA spiked in. Input material: naive CD8+ T cells from blood, with Jurkat cell RNA spiked in. Noted subset: FACS-sorted CD8+CD4-CCR7+CD45RA+ naive T cells. CDR3 sequence (DNA): TGTGCCGGTAGTATAGCTACCCGGGGTGGAGATACGCAGTATTTT. This gives the protein CAGSIATRGGDTQYF. Full variable domain (missing parts from reference TRBV19 and TRBJ2-3): DGGITQSPKYLFRKEGQNVTLSCEQNLNHDAMYWYRQDPGQGLRLIYYSQIVNDFQKGDIAEGYSVSREKKESFPLTVTSAQKNPTAFYLCAGSIATRGGDTQYFGPGTRLTVL.